The 8 T cell receptor beta chains in this list originate from one sample, sequenced in a study of blood T cell repertoires in COVID-19. Generated by immunoSEQ multiplex PCR, the TCRdb table keeps only in-frame clones and is missing some. The sample holds 150,000 or so clones, around 84% seen once. Sequencing was carried out using PBMCs or T cells enriched from blood (not recorded which). These receptors originate from a man aged 50 to 59 who had recovered from COVID-19.

J is TRBJ1-6 and V is TRBV6-5; 8 nucleotides match TRBD1. Per the germline V gene, CDR1 is MNHEY and CDR2 is SVGAGI. The V and J ends lost 0 bases and 15 bases, in that order; junction bases with no gene match: 4. The CDR3 spans 13 residues. The CDR3 DNA is TGTGCCAGCAGTTACTCTTTGGGACAGGACCTCCACTTT. Its protein product is CASSYSLGQDLHF.

V and J are TRBV5-6 and TRBJ2-1, with TRBD1 matching over 10 bases. The CDR3 is 16 amino acids. V trimming: 4 bases; J trimming: 0 bases; junction bases outside the gene matches: 4. Per germline, CDR1 SGHDT and CDR2 YYEEEE. DNA for the CDR3: TGTGCCAGCAGCCGGGACAGGGGAAGCTCCTACAATGAGCAGTTCTTC. This codes for CASSRDRGSSYNEQFF.

The chain uses TRBV20-1 and TRBJ2-7; tentatively, D is TRBD1 (5 bases). The CDR3 contains 11 residues. V dropped 7 bases and J dropped 2 bases, with 9 bases sitting between them. Germline loops: CDR1 DFQATT, CDR2 SNEGSKA (reference sequence). CDR3 sequence: CSVQGTYEQYF. CDR3 nucleotides: TGCAGTGTCCAGGGAACCTACGAGCAGTACTTC.

This chain links TRBV5-1 with TRBJ1-1; the D is unclear. Deletions cut 3 bases from V and 0 bases from J, with 9 bases between. In germline, CDR1 is SGHRS, CDR2 YFSETQ. This CDR3 has 14 residues. The CDR3 is CASSSLVVNTEAFF. The CDR3 coding sequence is TGCGCCAGCAGCTCGTTAGTGGTGAACACTGAAGCTTTCTTT. Drawing the rest from reference TRBV5-1 and TRBJ1-1, the complete variable domain is KAGVTQTPRYLIKTRGQQVTLSCSPISGHRSVSWYQQTPGQGLQFLFEYFSETQRNKGNFPGRFSGRQFSNSRSEMNVSTLELGDSALYLCASSSLVVNTEAFFGQGTRLTVV.

The V gene is TRBV5-8, the J gene TRBJ2-1; 15 bases agree with TRBD2. This CDR3 comprises 16 residues. V was clipped by 4 bases and J by 8 bases; unmatched bases: 7. The germline CDR1 and CDR2 sequences are SGHTS and YDEGEE. CDR3 protein: CASSLWTSGGAYEQFF. CDR3 DNA: TGTGCCAGCAGCCTCTGGACTAGCGGGGGGGCCTATGAGCAGTTCTTC.

V usage is TRBV5-1 and J usage is TRBJ1-6; 11 bases are shared with TRBD1. The V segment lost 2 bases and the J segment 9 bases; nucleotides outside the gene matches: 4. Germline assignment: CDR1 SGHRS and CDR2 YFSETQ. The CDR3 extends over 15 amino acids. The CDR3 loop is CASSFGQGASSPLHF. The CDR3 DNA reads TGCGCCAGCAGCTTCGGACAGGGGGCGTCTTCACCCCTCCACTTT.

V is TRBV10-1 and J is TRBJ2-3; tentative D call: TRBD1 (7 bases). The CDR3 consists of 14 residues. Looked up from germline, CDR1 is WNHNN and CDR2 is SYGVQD (reference sequence). Trimming stripped 8 bases from V and 4 bases from J, with 16 bases between. The CDR3 nucleotides read TGCGCCAGCGGACTCAGGGGGGTCTCAGATACGCAGTATTTT. It yields the protein CASGLRGVSDTQYF.

The genes are TRBV10-1 and TRBJ2-2; TRBD1 matches at 9 bases. The ends lost 6 bases at V and 6 bases at J; junction bases unmatched: 2. Germline V lookup: CDR1 WNHNN, CDR2 SYGVQD (reference sequence). The CDR3 covers 13 residues. This CDR3 is CASSRDRAGELFF. CDR3 in DNA: TGCGCCAGCAGCCGGGACAGGGCCGGGGAGCTGTTTTTT.